A single sample gave rise to the 24 T cell receptor beta chains below, sequenced in a study of CD8+ T cells in alopecia areata. Sequencing used cDNA as its template, made by extracting RNA and reverse transcribing it. Sequencing used immunoSEQ multiplex PCR; TCRdb keeps in-frame clones, though not all of them. Of under 130,000 clones listed, approximately 84% were seen once; the top ten hold 8.5% to 14%. The treatment here: oral pan-JAK inhibitor, 5-10 mg twice daily. Here the sequenced sample was CD8+ T cells sorted from blood, taken between weeks 30 and 35, from a patient treated with tofacitinib. Every receptor here comes from a human donor with alopecia areata.

J is TRBJ2-3 and V is TRBV5-4; D may be TRBD1 or TRBD2 (5 bases each). Germline CDR1 is SGHNT and CDR2 is YYREEE (reference sequence). With 0 bases removed from V and 5 bases from J, the gap between germline ends came to 10 bases. This CDR3 is 14 amino acids long. CDR3 in amino acids: CASSLARGGDTQYF. CDR3 nucleotide sequence: TGTGCCAGCAGCTTGGCCCGGGGCGGAGATACGCAGTATTTT.

This chain links TRBV4-1 with TRBJ2-7; perhaps TRBD2 as D (6 bases). This CDR3 has 15 residues. Trimming took off 0 bases at V and 4 bases at J, with 13 bases between the two ends. Germline lookup yields CDR1 MGHRA and CDR2 YSYEKL. CDR3 sequence reads: CASSQDNRSGYEQYF. DNA for the CDR3: TGCGCCAGCAGCCAAGATAATCGCAGCGGGTACGAGCAGTACTTC.

CDR3 nucleotides: TGTGCCTGGAGCGAAGGGCGTAGCGGTTATAATTCACCCCTCCACTTT. This translates into CAWSEGRSGYNSPLHF. The genes are TRBV30 and TRBJ1-6; D call uncertain. Looked up from germline, CDR1 is GTSNPN and CDR2 is SVGIG (reference sequence). This CDR3 spans 16 amino acids. Trimming pared 3 bases from V and 4 bases from J, leaving 16 bases between. Supplemented by reference TRBV30 and TRBJ1-6, the full variable domain reads SQTIHQWPATLVQPVGSPLSLECTVEGTSNPNLYWYRQAAGRGLQLLFYSVGIGQISSEVPQNLSASRPQDRQFILSSKKLLLSDSGFYLCAWSEGRSGYNSPLHFGNGTRLTVT.

CDR3: CASSVEGTAYNEQFF. In nucleotides, the CDR3 is TGTGCCAGCAGCGTAGAAGGGACAGCCTACAATGAGCAGTTCTTC. This chain uses TRBV9 with TRBJ2-1; TRBD1 matches at 7 bases. The CDR3 is 15 residues long. Germline lookup yields CDR1 SGDLS and CDR2 YYNGEE. Germline trimming cut 0 bases from V and 2 bases from J; bases unmatched to any gene: 2.

A few counts support this clone. This chain joins TRBV5-4 and TRBJ2-1, with TRBD1 identical over 11 bases. Germline loops: CDR1 SGHNT, CDR2 YYREEE (reference sequence). The CDR3 has 14 amino acids. J gave up 10 bases and V 2 bases, and 5 bases lay outside the gene matches. CDR3 loop: CASSFGTGGGEQFF. The CDR3 DNA sequence: TGTGCCAGCAGCTTCGGGACAGGGGGTGGGGAGCAGTTCTTC. Together with reference TRBV5-4 and TRBJ2-1, the CDR3 gives the full variable domain: ETGVTQSPTHLIKTRGQQVTLRCSSQSGHNTVSWYQQALGQGPQFIFQYYREEENGRGNFPPRFSGLQFPNYSSELNVNALELDDSALYLCASSFGTGGGEQFFGPGTRLTVL.

The V and J genes are TRBV6-6 and TRBJ2-7; no clear D gene. Germline V gives CDR1 MNHNY, CDR2 SVGAGI (reference sequence). V was shortened by 1 base and J by 5 bases, with 3 bases between the two germline ends. The CDR3 length is 11 residues. In nucleotides, the CDR3 is TGTGCCAGCAGTTACTGGCACGAGCAGTACTTC. The encoded protein is CASSYWHEQYF.

The chain employs TRBV5-1 and TRBJ2-7, with D perhaps assigned TRBD1 or TRBD2 (5 bases each). This CDR3 is built from 13 residues. CDR1 and CDR2 (germline): SGHRS, YFSETQ. Trimming left V 0 bases short and J 5 bases short, with 9 bases between. CDR3 loop: CASSLDPGHEQYF. The CDR3 DNA reads TGCGCCAGCAGCTTGGACCCGGGACACGAGCAGTACTTC.

The chain has TRBV18 and TRBJ2-7; D not resolved. The germline V and J ends were trimmed by 0 bases and 1 base, with 4 bases remaining between them. Germline CDR1 reads KGHSH; CDR2 reads LQKENI. CDR3 length: 13 residues. CDR3 bases: TGTGCCAGCTCACCACCGAGTTCCTACGAGCAGTACTTC. It yields the protein CASSPPSSYEQYF.

The J gene is TRBJ2-5, the V gene TRBV29-1; 8 bases are a match to TRBD1. CDR3 length: 14 amino acids. V shed 4 bases, J shed 5 bases, and the junction held 9 bases outside the gene matches. Germline V gene data show CDR1 as SQVTM and CDR2 as ANQGSEA. The chain's CDR3 is CSVARTGREETQYF. The CDR3 bases are TGCAGCGTTGCCCGGACAGGGAGAGAGGAGACCCAGTACTTC.

The chain couples TRBV30 to TRBJ1-3; D unclear. V lost 4 bases and J 4 bases, leaving 11 bases between the germline ends. Per the germline V gene, CDR1 is GTSNPN and CDR2 is SVGIG (reference sequence). The CDR3 consists of 13 residues. CDR3: CAWTYGRGNTIYF. DNA for the CDR3: TGTGCCTGGACCTACGGGAGAGGAAACACCATATATTTT.

In its sample, this clone was seen once. The chain combines TRBV12-5 with TRBJ2-1; D not certain. The V gene's germline CDR1 is LGHNT and CDR2 FRNRAP. V shed 7 bases and J shed 4 bases, with 11 bases lying between them. The CDR3 is 13 amino acids. CDR3 nucleotide sequence: TGTGCTAGTGAAACAGCCGGGTACAATGAGCAGTTCTTC. It specifies CASETAGYNEQFF.

The chain employs TRBV7-9 and TRBJ1-2, with 9 bases that match TRBD1. From germline, CDR1 is SEHNR and CDR2 FQNEAQ (reference sequence). The CDR3 spans 15 residues. Trimming cost V 5 bases and J 8 bases; bases outside gene matches: 12. Here the CDR3 reads CASSPPDRGAGGYTF. DNA for the CDR3: TGTGCCAGCAGCCCTCCGGACAGGGGAGCAGGGGGCTACACCTTC. Based on the CDR3 plus reference TRBV7-9 and TRBJ1-2, the full variable domain is DTGVSQNPRHKITKRGQNVTFRCDPISEHNRLYWYRQTLGQGPEFLTYFQNEAQLEKSRLLSDRFSAERPKGSFSTLEIQRTEQGDSAMYLCASSPPDRGAGGYTFGSGTRLTVV.

Note on this clone: At one of its ends the junction is not consistent with the germline gene, which may arise from a read error. V gene TRBV7-9 combines with J gene TRBJ2-7, with TRBD1 matching 7 bases. The V gene's germline CDR1 is SEHNR and CDR2 FQNEAQ (reference sequence). The CDR3 contains 13 residues. The CDR3 nucleotides are TGTGCCAGCAGTTCAGGGGGAAGGTACGAGCCGTACTTC. It specifies CASSSGGRYEPYF.

This chain connects TRBV4-1 to TRBJ2-7; tentative D call: TRBD2 (6 bases). The length of the CDR3 is 15 residues. Per the germline V gene, CDR1 is MGHRA and CDR2 is YSYEKL. The V and J ends lost 4 bases and 5 bases respectively, with 18 bases between them. CDR3 sequence: CASSLPGGGKNEQYF. The CDR3 DNA reads as TGCGCCAGCAGCCTCCCCGGTGGAGGGAAAAACGAGCAGTACTTC.

By sample fraction, this clone is medium-sized. The chain recombines TRBV7-9 with TRBJ2-3; D possibly corresponds to TRBD2 (6 bases). The V gene lost 5 bases and the J gene lost 8 bases, with 8 bases spanning the gap. The length of the CDR3 is 11 residues. CDR1 and CDR2 from the germline V gene are SEHNR and FQNEAQ (reference sequence). The CDR3 loop is CASSPGGTQYF. The CDR3, as DNA: TGTGCCAGCAGCCCCGGGGGTACGCAGTATTTT.

The rearrangement uses TRBV29-1 and TRBJ2-6; 8 nucleotides line up with TRBD1. Trimming removed 5 bases from V and 4 bases from J; junction bases left unmatched: 7. The CDR3 has 15 residues. Germline V gives CDR1 SQVTM, CDR2 ANQGSEA. In nucleotides, the CDR3 is TGCAGCGTTTCGGACAGGGTATCCGGGGCCAACGTCCTGACTTTC. Encoded protein: CSVSDRVSGANVLTF.

The sample holds one count of this clone. The V and J genes are TRBV6-5 and TRBJ2-3, with TRBD2 identical over 10 bases. CDR1 and CDR2 from the germline V gene are MNHEY and SVGAGI. J gave up 4 bases and V 4 bases, and 5 bases lay outside the gene matches. The CDR3 spans 15 residues. CDR3 DNA sequence: TGTGCCAGCAGTTTAAGCGGGGGGGCCGCAGATACGCAGTATTTT. Protein product: CASSLSGGAADTQYF.

The chain is built from TRBV15 and TRBJ2-2; tentatively, D is TRBD2 (5 bases). With 5 bases removed from V and 0 bases from J, the gap between germline ends came to 7 bases. CDR1 and CDR2 from the germline V gene are LNHNV and YYDKDF (reference sequence). The CDR3 loop spans 14 amino acids. CDR3 loop: CATSPGTNTGELFF. In nucleotides, the CDR3 is TGTGCCACCAGCCCGGGAACGAACACCGGGGAGCTGTTTTTT.

V is TRBV7-9 and J is TRBJ2-3; D is unclear. The CDR3 consists of 15 residues. V lost 3 bases, J lost 0 bases, and 10 bases lay in between. Looked up from germline, CDR1 is SEHNR and CDR2 is FQNEAQ (reference sequence). For the CDR3, the DNA is TGTGCCAGCAGCTTCGGAGCAGCTAGCACAGATACGCAGTATTTT. It encodes CASSFGAASTDTQYF.

V is TRBV5-1 and J is TRBJ2-5; 10 bases map to TRBD1. From germline, CDR1 is SGHRS and CDR2 YFSETQ. The CDR3 has 14 amino acids. V shed 4 bases and J 2 bases; nucleotides not matched to a gene: 2. CDR3 sequence reads: CASSAGQGQETQYF. The CDR3 DNA reads TGCGCCAGCAGCGCGGGACAGGGGCAAGAGACCCAGTACTTC.

This chain links TRBV6-5 with TRBJ2-1; the D gene is possibly TRBD1 (6 bases). V lost 0 bases to trimming and J lost 10 bases, with 13 bases between them. CDR1 is MNHEY, CDR2 SVGAGI, per germline. The CDR3 spans 14 residues. The CDR3 region has the DNA TGTGCCAGCAGTTACTCAGGGGACACAGGAGAGCAGTTCTTC. It codes for CASSYSGDTGEQFF.

This chain connects TRBV27 to TRBJ2-6; no definite D call. CDR3 length: 14 amino acids. Germline CDR1 and CDR2: MNHEY and SMNVEV (reference sequence). Trimming pared 5 bases from V and 4 bases from J, leaving 9 bases between. The CDR3, as DNA: TGTGCCAGCAGTACCGCTGGGGGGGCCAACGTCCTGACTTTC. It is translated as CASSTAGGANVLTF.

This chain connects TRBV27 to TRBJ1-4, with D unresolved. V dropped 8 bases and J dropped 5 bases, with 15 bases sitting between them. CDR1 is MNHEY and CDR2 is SMNVEV in the germline V gene (reference sequence). The length of the CDR3 is 14 residues. Here the CDR3 DNA reads TGTGCCAGCCGACCCGGACGGTGGAATGAAAAACTGTTTTTT. It encodes CASRPGRWNEKLFF. Full variable domain (remainder filled in from reference TRBV27 and TRBJ1-4): EAQVTQNPRYLITVTGKKLTVTCSQNMNHEYMSWYRQDPGLGLRQIYYSMNVEVTDKGDVPEGYKVSRKEKRNFPLILESPSPNQTSLYFCASRPGRWNEKLFFGSGTQLSVL.

The chain employs TRBV25-1 and TRBJ2-1; D is undetermined. This CDR3 comprises 11 residues. Germline-derived CDR1 and CDR2 are MGHDK and SYGVNS. Trimming removed 4 bases at V and 8 bases at J, with 6 bases between. CDR3 sequence (DNA): TGTGCCAGCAGTGTCGGTGATGAGCAGTTCTTC. Encoded protein: CASSVGDEQFF. Combining the CDR3 with reference TRBV25-1 and TRBJ2-1 gives the whole variable domain EADIYQTPRYLVIGTGKKITLECSQTMGHDKMYWYQQDPGMELHLIHYSYGVNSTEKGDLSSESTVSRIRTEHFPLTLESARPSHTSQYLCASSVGDEQFFGPGTRLTVL.